The sequence of this T cell receptor (beta chain) was determined in a study of cytomegalovirus exposure and HLA in healthy donors. Study outcomes and limitations: TRBV6-2, TRBV6-3 and some other V segments were excluded as indistinguishable. The records held CMV serostatus as the only immune exposure information.

The study ran its PCR with 60 Vbeta and 13 Jbeta primers. The assay was immunoSEQ multiplex PCR, and TCRdb's table has in-frame clones only and misses some. Of around 150,000 clones detected, approximately 76% appear once; the ten largest clones hold roughly 1.4%. There are a few counts of this clone. Its antigen is unidentified. Germline lookup yields CDR1 MDHEN and CDR2 SYDVKM. V lost 6 bases and J 8 bases, leaving 16 bases between the germline ends. This CDR3 has 13 amino acids. The receptor was isolated from a man in his sixties in good health and CMV-seronegative. The chain has TRBV28 and TRBJ1-2; the D is unclear. Sequenced material: PBMCs. The CDR3 sequence is CASSQDLLRGYTF. Here the CDR3 DNA reads TGTGCCAGCAGCCAGGACTTATTAAGGGGCTACACCTTC.